This T cell receptor beta chain is drawn from a study of T cells in Graves' hyperthyroidism and ophthalmopathy. Study-level findings and limits: Among clonotypes expanded in thyroid above 0.001, most were also found in blood. A model of 13 V-J pairs discriminated ophthalmopathy from stable hyperthyroidism.

Each ophthalmopathy patient scored at least 3 on the Clinical Activity Score and at least 4 on NOSPECS grade, with duration under 3 months. Amplified TCR beta CDR3 regions derived from RNA transcripts. A first-round RT-PCR of the TCR CDR3 used the HTBI primer set. One entry per CDR3 protein results from TCRdb running MiXCR on the multiplex PCR reads. Among some 350,000 distinct CDR3 sequences listed, around 15% were seen once. Germline CDR1 SGHDN, CDR2 FVKESK. Trimming cost V 0 bases and J 5 bases, with 21 bases left between them. The CDR3 covers 18 residues. In its sample, this clonotype was seen many times. The antigen remains unidentified.

The J gene is TRBJ2-3, the V gene TRBV14; D is uncertain. Sequencing input: blood. The origin of this receptor is a woman aged 60-75 years with Graves' ophthalmopathy. As DNA, the CDR3 is TGTGCCAGCAGCCAAGATCCCCCGGGCAGCCTCCTAGGAGATACGCAGTATTTT. Translating it yields CASSQDPPGSLLGDTQYF.